The source of this TCR beta chain is a study of blood T cell repertoires in COVID-19. Trimming stripped 3 bases from V and 6 bases from J, with 9 bases between. The germline gives CDR1 ENHRY, CDR2 SYGVKD. The CDR3 length is 13 residues. As processed by the authors: Amplifying reference gene primers gave estimates of nucleated cell counts. Method: immunoSEQ multiplex PCR; TCRdb's copy keeps in-frame clones and lacks some. The D gene and trimming were derived from the DNA, and the V and J assignments and clone size from that table. The sample has approximately 240,000 clones, under 85% seen once; the top ten hold approximately 4%.

The V call is TRBV10-3, the J call TRBJ2-4; D is possibly TRBD2 (5 bases). Sequencing input: peripheral blood. This clonotype was sampled from a woman aged 40 to 50 with active or convalescent COVID-19. Here the CDR3 reads CAISDPTRNIQYF. The CDR3 nucleotides read TGTGCCATCAGTGACCCAACTAGAAACATTCAGTACTTC.